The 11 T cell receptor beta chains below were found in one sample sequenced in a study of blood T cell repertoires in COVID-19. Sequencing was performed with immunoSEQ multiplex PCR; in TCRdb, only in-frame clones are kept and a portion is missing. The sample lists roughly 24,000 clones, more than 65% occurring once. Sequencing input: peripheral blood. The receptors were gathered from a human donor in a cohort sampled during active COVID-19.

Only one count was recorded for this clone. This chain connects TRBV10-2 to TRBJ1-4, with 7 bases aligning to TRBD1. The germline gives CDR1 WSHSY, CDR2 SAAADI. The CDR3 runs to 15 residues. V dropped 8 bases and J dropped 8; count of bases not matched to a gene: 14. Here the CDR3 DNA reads TGCGCCAGCGCTACCCCCGACAGGGTGGGGGAAAAACTGTTTTTT. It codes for CASATPDRVGEKLFF.

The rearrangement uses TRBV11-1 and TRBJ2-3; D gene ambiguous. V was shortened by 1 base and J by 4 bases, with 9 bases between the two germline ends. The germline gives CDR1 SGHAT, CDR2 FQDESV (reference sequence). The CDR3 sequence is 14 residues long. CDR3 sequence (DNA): TGTGCCAGCAGCTTAGAAGCCTACCCAGATACGCAGTATTTT. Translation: CASSLEAYPDTQYF.

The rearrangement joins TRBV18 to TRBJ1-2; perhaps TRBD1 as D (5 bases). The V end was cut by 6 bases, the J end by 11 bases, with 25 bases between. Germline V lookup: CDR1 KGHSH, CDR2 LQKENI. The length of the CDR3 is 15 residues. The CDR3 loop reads CASSPLPQGGESYTF. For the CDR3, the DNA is TGTGCCAGCTCCCCTTTGCCCCAGGGTGGAGAGTCGTACACCTTC.

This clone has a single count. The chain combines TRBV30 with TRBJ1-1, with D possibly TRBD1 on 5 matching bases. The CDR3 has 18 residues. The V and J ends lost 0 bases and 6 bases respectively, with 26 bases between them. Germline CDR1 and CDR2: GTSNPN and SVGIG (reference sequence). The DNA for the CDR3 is TGTGCCTGGAGTGTAGGGGCACGAACGGGCACAGTTCACCCTGAAGCTTTCTTT. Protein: CAWSVGARTGTVHPEAFF.

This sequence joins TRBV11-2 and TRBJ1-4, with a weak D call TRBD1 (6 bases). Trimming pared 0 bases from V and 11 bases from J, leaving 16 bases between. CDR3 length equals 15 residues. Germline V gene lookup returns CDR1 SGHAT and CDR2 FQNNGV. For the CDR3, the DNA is TGTGCCAGCAGCTTAGATCGGGGGGCAGGGGACAAACTGTTTTTT. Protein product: CASSLDRGAGDKLFF.

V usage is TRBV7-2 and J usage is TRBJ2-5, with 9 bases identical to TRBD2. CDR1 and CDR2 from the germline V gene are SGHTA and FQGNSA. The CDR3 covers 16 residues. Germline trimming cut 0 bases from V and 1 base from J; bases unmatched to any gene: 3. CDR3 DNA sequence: TGTGCCAGCAGCTTAGCGGTAGCGGGGGCCCAAGAGACCCAGTACTTC. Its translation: CASSLAVAGAQETQYF. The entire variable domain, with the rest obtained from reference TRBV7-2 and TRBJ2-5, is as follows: GAGVSQSPSNKVTEKGKDVELRCDPISGHTALYWYRQSLGQGLEFLIYFQGNSAPDKSGLPSDRFSAERTGGSVSTLTIQRTQQEDSAVYLCASSLAVAGAQETQYFGPGTRLLVL.

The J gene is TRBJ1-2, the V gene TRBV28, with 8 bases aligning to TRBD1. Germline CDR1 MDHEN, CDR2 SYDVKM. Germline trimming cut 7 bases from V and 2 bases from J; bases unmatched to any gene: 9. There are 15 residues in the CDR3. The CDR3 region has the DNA TGTGCCAGCATCCCACGCGGACAGGGCAACTATGGCTACACCTTC. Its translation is CASIPRGQGNYGYTF.

CDR3 nucleotides: TGTGCCGCCGCATCTAGGGGGCTTACGGAGCAGTACTTC. Its protein product is CAAASRGLTEQYF. The genes are TRBV24-1 and TRBJ2-7; the match to TRBD1 covers 7 bases. This CDR3 spans 13 amino acids. Germline values: CDR1 KGHDR, CDR2 SFDVKD. The ends lost 12 bases at V and 7 bases at J; junction bases unmatched: 14.

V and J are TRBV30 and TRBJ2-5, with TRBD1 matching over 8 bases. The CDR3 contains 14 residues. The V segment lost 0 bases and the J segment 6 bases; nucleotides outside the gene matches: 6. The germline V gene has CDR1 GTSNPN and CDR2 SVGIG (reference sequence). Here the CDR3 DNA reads TGTGCCTGGAGTGTTCGGACAGGGTCACAGACCCAGTACTTC. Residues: CAWSVRTGSQTQYF. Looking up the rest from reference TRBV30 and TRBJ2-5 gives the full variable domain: SQTIHQWPATLVQPVGSPLSLECTVEGTSNPNLYWYRQAAGRGLQLLFYSVGIGQISSEVPQNLSASRPQDRQFILSSKKLLLSDSGFYLCAWSVRTGSQTQYFGPGTRLLVL.

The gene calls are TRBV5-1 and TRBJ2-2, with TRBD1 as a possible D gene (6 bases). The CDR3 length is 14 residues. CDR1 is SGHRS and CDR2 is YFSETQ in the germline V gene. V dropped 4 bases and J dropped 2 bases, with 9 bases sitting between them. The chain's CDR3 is CASSKDRNTGELFF. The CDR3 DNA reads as TGCGCCAGCAGCAAGGACAGAAACACCGGGGAGCTGTTTTTT.

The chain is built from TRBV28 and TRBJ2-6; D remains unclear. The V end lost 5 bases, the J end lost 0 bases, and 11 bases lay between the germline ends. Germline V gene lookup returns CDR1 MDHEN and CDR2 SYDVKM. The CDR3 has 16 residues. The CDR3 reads CASSNIRSSGANVLTF. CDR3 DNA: TGTGCCAGCAGTAATATACGGAGCTCTGGGGCCAACGTCCTGACTTTC.